Following are 18 T cell receptor beta chains from one sample sequenced in a study of CD8+ T cells in alopecia areata (dated 2018 in TCRdb). The method was the immunoSEQ multiplex PCR assay. To provide template for TCR sequencing, every sample had RNA extracted and reverse transcribed into cDNA. The clones in this table, taken by TCRdb from immuneACCESS, are in-frame only. Not every clone is retained; where verified, under half of the shortfall comes from an unresolved V gene, and the cause of the rest is unknown. The sample contains some 31,000 clones, about 83% of them found a single time. The ten largest clones add up to approximately 18% of the sample. The source material was NKG2D-low CD8+ T cells sorted from blood. This specimen's cell subset or site label, interpreted: sorted CD8+ NKG2D-low blood T cells. These receptors were collected from a human donor with alopecia areata.

CDR3 nucleotide sequence: TGTGCCAGCAGCCAAGAGGGAGAACCCAGCAATCAGCCCCAGCATTTT. Residues: CASSQEGEPSNQPQHF. The chain carries TRBV4-2 and TRBJ1-5; D gene ambiguous. There are 16 residues in the CDR3. In germline, CDR1 is LGHNA, CDR2 YNFKEQ. V lost 0 bases and J 1 base, leaving 10 bases between the germline ends.

J is TRBJ2-1 and V is TRBV29-1; the match to TRBD2 covers 10 bases. This CDR3 contains 17 residues. Germline trimming cut 3 bases from V and 1 base from J; bases unmatched to any gene: 9. Looked up from germline, CDR1 is SQVTM and CDR2 is ANQGSEA. CDR3 DNA: TGCAGCGTTGACGTCGCTAGCGGGAGTTGGTCCTACAATGAGCAGTTCTTC. It codes for CSVDVASGSWSYNEQFF.

The V call is TRBV2, the J call TRBJ2-4; D is tentatively TRBD1 or TRBD2 (5 bases each). Trimming left V 4 bases short and J 8 bases short, with 6 bases between. Germline lookup yields CDR1 SNHLY and CDR2 FYNNEI. This CDR3 has 11 amino acids. CDR3 sequence (DNA): TGTGCCAGCAGTGGGGGACACATTCAGTACTTC. As protein: CASSGGHIQYF.

This chain joins TRBV16 and TRBJ2-2; D is perhaps TRBD1 or TRBD2 (6 bases each). V was cut by 2 bases and J by 5 bases, with 9 bases left in between. The CDR3 is 14 amino acids. CDR1 KGHSY and CDR2 FQNENV come from the germline V gene. The CDR3 DNA is TGTGCCAGCAGCCAAACAGGGAGGACCGGGGAGCTGTTTTTT. Protein product: CASSQTGRTGELFF.

The V gene is TRBV30, the J gene TRBJ2-1; 7 bases are shared with TRBD2. V dropped 1 base and J dropped 2; count of bases not matched to a gene: 5. This CDR3 region has 15 residues. Germline-derived CDR1 and CDR2 are GTSNPN and SVGIG (reference sequence). CDR3 region: CAWSGGGPAYNEQFF. The DNA for the CDR3 is TGTGCCTGGAGTGGCGGGGGACCAGCCTACAATGAGCAGTTCTTC.

The gene calls are TRBV27 and TRBJ2-1; 8 nucleotides match TRBD1. The CDR3 is 15 amino acids. V shed 4 bases, J shed 10 bases, and the junction held 12 bases outside the gene matches. Germline values: CDR1 MNHEY, CDR2 SMNVEV (reference sequence). The CDR3 sequence: CASSSLWGQDAEQFF. For the CDR3, the DNA is TGTGCCAGCAGTTCACTCTGGGGACAGGACGCGGAGCAGTTCTTC.

This clone turned up a few times. This rearrangement joins TRBV13 to TRBJ2-5; D remains ambiguous. The germline V gene has CDR1 PRHDT and CDR2 FYEKMQ (reference sequence). The V and J ends lost 5 bases and 0 bases respectively, with 13 bases between them. The CDR3 is 15 residues long. CDR3 sequence (DNA): TGTGCCAGCAGCCCGCCGGACGGAAACCAAGAGACCCAGTACTTC. Protein sequence: CASSPPDGNQETQYF.

The chain couples TRBV27 to TRBJ2-3; 12 bases agree with TRBD2. CDR1 MNHEY and CDR2 SMNVEV come from the germline V gene (reference sequence). Germline trimming cut 7 bases from V and 6 bases from J; bases unmatched to any gene: 5. This CDR3 comprises 14 residues. The CDR3 loop reads CASKLAGGADTQYF. CDR3 coding DNA: TGTGCCAGCAAACTAGCGGGAGGTGCCGATACGCAGTATTTT.

This clone was recorded a few times. The chain employs TRBV7-3 and TRBJ2-1; tentatively, D is TRBD1 (5 bases). Trimming shortened V by 5 bases and J by 5 bases, and 10 bases separated the two germline ends. This CDR3 contains 13 residues. Germline V gene lookup returns CDR1 SGHTA and CDR2 FQGTGA. The CDR3 spells CASSPPGNNEQFF. The CDR3 nucleotides are TGTGCCAGCAGCCCCCCAGGGAACAATGAGCAGTTCTTC.

This clone appeared a single time. CDR3 coding DNA: TGTGCCAGCAGTGAATTAGGGGGCGAGGCGGAAAACATTCAGTACTTC. As protein: CASSELGGEAENIQYF. V usage is TRBV2 and J usage is TRBJ2-4, with 7 bases that match TRBD1. The germline V gene has CDR1 SNHLY and CDR2 FYNNEI. Trimming took 2 bases from V and 5 from J; bases not matched to a gene: 9. The CDR3 runs 16 residues.

This rearrangement joins TRBV2 to TRBJ2-2; D gene unclear. CDR3 length: 15 residues. CDR1 is SNHLY, CDR2 FYNNEI, per germline. The V end lost 3 bases, the J end lost 4 bases, and 12 bases lay between the germline ends. As DNA, the CDR3 is TGTGCCAGCAGTGATCCAAACTCGGGCACCGGGGAGCTGTTTTTT. Its translation is CASSDPNSGTGELFF.

V usage is TRBV30 and J usage is TRBJ2-7; weak D call: TRBD1 (6 bases). Germline V gives CDR1 GTSNPN, CDR2 SVGIG (reference sequence). V lost 7 bases and J lost 4, with 17 bases in between. The length of the CDR3 is 13 residues. CDR3 loop: CASSSNREYEQYF. The CDR3 DNA reads as TGTGCCTCTTCTTCAAACAGGGAATACGAGCAGTACTTC.

The V call is TRBV5-1, the J call TRBJ2-3; 9 bases map to TRBD2. The CDR3 covers 17 residues. With 5 bases clipped from V and 2 bases from J, the junction kept 12 bases outside the gene matches. Germline loops: CDR1 SGHRS, CDR2 YFSETQ. The CDR3 loop is CASRLASTSGNTDTQYF. DNA of the CDR3: TGCGCCAGCAGACTCGCCTCGACTAGCGGAAACACAGATACGCAGTATTTT.

This rearrangement joins TRBV29-1 to TRBJ2-2; 8 nucleotides align to TRBD2. Germline CDR1 SQVTM, CDR2 ANQGSEA. This CDR3 contains 13 residues. Trimming at V came to 3 bases and at J to 8 bases, leaving 5 bases not matched to a gene. CDR3 region: CSVDDTGGGELFF. CDR3 bases: TGCAGCGTTGACGATACGGGAGGGGGGGAGCTGTTTTTT.

V and J are TRBV27 and TRBJ1-2; weak D call: TRBD1 (5 bases). Germline CDR1 and CDR2: MNHEY and SMNVEV (reference sequence). CDR3 length equals 16 residues. The V gene lost 4 bases and the J gene lost 0 bases, with 15 bases spanning the gap. The CDR3 spells CASSSADSDTNYGYTF. The CDR3 bases are TGTGCCAGCAGTTCAGCCGACAGCGATACTAACTATGGCTACACCTTC.

The rearrangement joins TRBV6-6 to TRBJ2-7; 8 bases line up with TRBD1. Losses at the gene ends were 5 bases for V and 6 bases for J; bases not matched to a gene: 9. The CDR3 has 14 residues. Germline lookup yields CDR1 MNHNY and CDR2 SVGAGI (reference sequence). The chain's CDR3 is CASSADREGFEQYF. The DNA of the CDR3 is TGTGCCAGCAGTGCGGACAGGGAAGGGTTCGAGCAGTACTTC.

The CDR3, as DNA: TGTGCCAGCACCCAAGGAGGGTCACCCCTCCACTTT. This sequence encodes CASTQGGSPLHF. V and J are TRBV7-9 and TRBJ1-6; no definite D call. The CDR3 has 12 residues. The germline V gene has CDR1 SEHNR and CDR2 FQNEAQ (reference sequence). V shed 7 bases and J shed 10 bases, with 11 bases lying between them.

The rearrangement joins TRBV7-9 to TRBJ2-7, with D possibly being TRBD2 (5 bases). Germline V gives CDR1 SEHNR, CDR2 FQNEAQ (reference sequence). The CDR3 is made up of 13 amino acids. The V and J ends lost 5 bases and 6 bases respectively, with 14 bases between them. The CDR3 sequence is CASSLSREPEQYF. The CDR3 coding sequence is TGTGCCAGCAGCCTTTCAAGGGAGCCCGAGCAGTACTTC.